This T cell receptor (beta chain) was obtained from a study of blood T cell repertoires in COVID-19. Study-level information: The samples span acute and convalescent COVID-19 from the United States, Italy and Spain. Sources were T cells, B-cell-depleted T cells, or PBMCs; the material itself was cDNA or gDNA.

Per germline, CDR1 SGHKS and CDR2 YYEKEE (reference sequence). Trimming pared 1 base from V and 1 base from J, leaving 11 bases between. This CDR3 spans 16 amino acids. In the study's own analysis: Nucleated cell number was recorded as an estimate derived from reference gene primer amplification. Produced via immunoSEQ multiplex PCR; TCRdb's table is partial and in-frame only. That table supplies the V and J calls and clone size; D and trimming were determined from the DNA. The sample carries 30,000 to 45,000 clones, roughly 80% recorded once. This receptor was taken from a man aged 55 to 69 in a cohort sampled during active COVID-19. This chain uses TRBV5-5 with TRBJ2-2, with unresolved D. Sequenced: peripheral blood. CDR3 amino acids: CASSLLVSLNTGELFF. As DNA, the CDR3 is TGTGCCAGCAGCTTGCTAGTTTCGTTGAACACCGGGGAGCTGTTTTTT.